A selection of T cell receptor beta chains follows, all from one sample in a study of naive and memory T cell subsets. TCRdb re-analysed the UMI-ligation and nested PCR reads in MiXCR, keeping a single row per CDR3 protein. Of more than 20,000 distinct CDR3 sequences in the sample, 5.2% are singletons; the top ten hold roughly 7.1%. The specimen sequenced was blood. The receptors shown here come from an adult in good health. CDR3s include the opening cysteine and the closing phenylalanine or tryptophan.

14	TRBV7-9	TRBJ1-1	CASSLLVMNTEAFF
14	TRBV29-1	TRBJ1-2	CSVAGTRSGYGYTF
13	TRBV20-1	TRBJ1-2	CSAQEGVGYGYTF
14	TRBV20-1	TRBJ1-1	CSAKLGQVNTEAFF
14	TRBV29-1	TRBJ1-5	CSVFSTGKDQPQHF
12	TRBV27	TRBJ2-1	CASSINRGEQFF
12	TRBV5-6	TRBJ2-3	CASSSTTDTQYF
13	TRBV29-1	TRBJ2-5	CSAAGGTEETQYF
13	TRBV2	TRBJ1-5	CASSATGHQPQHF
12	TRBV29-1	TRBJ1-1	CSALTENTEAFF
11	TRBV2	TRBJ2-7	CASSEGEGQYF
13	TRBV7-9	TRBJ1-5	CASSLEGPKPQHF
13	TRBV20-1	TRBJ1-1	CSARGPGNTEAFF
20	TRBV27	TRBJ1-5	CASSSSTPRRGQNSNQPQHF
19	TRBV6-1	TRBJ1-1	CASSEVRGERRYLNTEAFF
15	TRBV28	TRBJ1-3	CASSLVASSGNTIYF